This TCR beta chain was sequenced for a study of blood T cells in healthy people across ages. Study-wide findings and caveats: CMV status of donors was unknown, possibly confounding expanded clonotype changes.

Combining a sample-barcoded 5' primer with a J-beta primer mix, a second PCR ran for about 7 to 11 cycles. Via MiXCR, TCRdb re-called the 5' RACE reads, giving one row per CDR3 protein. The sample carries roughly 560,000 distinct CDR3 sequences, 24% recorded once. Notes on this clonotype: Its cognate antigen is unknown.

The V gene's germline CDR1 is MDHEN and CDR2 SYDVKM. Trimming stripped 4 bases from V and 1 base from J, with 15 bases between. This CDR3 has 16 residues. This same sample was also part of a study on T cells of mothers and their children.

The clonotype was recovered from a boy under 18 in good health. Sequencing was done on a sample of blood. The J gene is TRBJ2-3, the V gene TRBV28, with D perhaps matching TRBD1 (6 bases). DNA of the CDR3: TGTGCCAGCAGTTACTTAGCAGGGGTGGGCACAGATACGCAGTATTTT. Protein sequence: CASSYLAGVGTDTQYF. The whole variable domain, remainder taken from reference TRBV28 and TRBJ2-3, is DVKVTQSSRYLVKRTGEKVFLECVQDMDHENMFWYRQDPGLGLRLIYFSYDVKMKEKGDIPEGYSVSREKKERFSLILESASTNQTSMYLCASSYLAGVGTDTQYFGPGTRLTVL.